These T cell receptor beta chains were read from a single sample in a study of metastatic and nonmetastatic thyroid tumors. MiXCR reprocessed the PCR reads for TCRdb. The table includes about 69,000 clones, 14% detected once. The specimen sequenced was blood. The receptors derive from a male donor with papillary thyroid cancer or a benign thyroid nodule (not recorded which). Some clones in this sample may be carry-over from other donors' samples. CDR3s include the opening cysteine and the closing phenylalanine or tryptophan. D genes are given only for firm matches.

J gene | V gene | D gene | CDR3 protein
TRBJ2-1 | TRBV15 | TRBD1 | CATSRSTGGNEYFF
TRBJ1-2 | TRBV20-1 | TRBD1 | CSARDEDRVVGGYTF
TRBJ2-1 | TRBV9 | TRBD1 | CASSVGWGTGNEQFF
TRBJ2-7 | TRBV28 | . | CASSLLAASYEQYF
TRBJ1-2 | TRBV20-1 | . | CSAPTGSTNYGYTF
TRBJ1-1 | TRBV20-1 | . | CSVKWGMNTEAFF
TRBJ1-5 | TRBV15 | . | CATSRVQGNQPQHF
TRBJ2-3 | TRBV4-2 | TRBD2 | CASSPGTSGVPTDTQYF
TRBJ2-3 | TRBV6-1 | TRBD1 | CASSEGTGGGDTQYF
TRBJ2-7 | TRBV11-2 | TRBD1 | CASKPGGAAPYEQYF
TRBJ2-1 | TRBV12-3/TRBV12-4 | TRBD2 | CASSPDSGTSGGEQFF
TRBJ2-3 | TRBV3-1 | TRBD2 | CASSPLTSGIRDTQYF
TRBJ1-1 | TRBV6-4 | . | CASSDTSRATEAFF